Shown below are 17 T cell receptor beta chains from a single sample sequenced in a study of cytomegalovirus exposure and HLA in healthy donors. Using immunoSEQ multiplex PCR, the repertoire was profiled, and TCRdb retains in-frame clones only, with some absent. The profile shows approximately 300,000 clones, about 85% of them singletons. Material: PBMCs. These receptors all stem from a woman in her 30s in good health and CMV-seropositive.

Only one count was recorded for this clone. V usage is TRBV7-3 and J usage is TRBJ2-1; unclear D gene. V was pared by 4 bases and J by 6 bases, with 7 bases between. CDR3 size: 12 residues. Germline V gene lookup returns CDR1 SGHTA and CDR2 FQGTGA. The CDR3 region is CASSSQSNEQFF. The DNA of the CDR3 is TGTGCCAGCAGCTCCCAGAGCAATGAGCAGTTCTTC.

This clone appeared once. The rearrangement uses TRBV2 and TRBJ2-1; TRBD1 is a possible D gene (6 bases). V gave up 1 base and J gave up 11 bases, with 9 bases separating them. From germline, CDR1 is SNHLY and CDR2 FYNNEI. The CDR3 is 12 amino acids. CDR3 region: CASSEGGQQQFF. In nucleotides, the CDR3 is TGTGCCAGCAGTGAAGGCGGACAGCAGCAGTTCTTC.

This chain joins TRBV6-1 and TRBJ1-5; D is unresolved. Trimming removed 8 bases from V and 2 bases from J, with 10 bases in between. Germline CDR1 MNHNS, CDR2 SASEGT. The length of the CDR3 is 13 residues. The chain's CDR3 is CASRGFRNQPQHF. CDR3 bases: TGTGCCAGCCGGGGATTCCGCAATCAGCCCCAGCATTTT.

The CDR3 nucleotides are TGTGCCAGCCAGGGAATCGGGGGCAATCAGCCCCAGCATTTT. Translating gives CASQGIGGNQPQHF. V gene TRBV25-1 combines with J gene TRBJ1-5; D might be TRBD1 (5 bases). The CDR3 consists of 14 residues. The V gene's germline CDR1 is MGHDK and CDR2 SYGVNS. Trimming shortened V by 8 bases and J by 2 bases, and 13 bases separated the two germline ends. Together with reference TRBV25-1 and TRBJ1-5, the CDR3 gives the full variable domain: EADIYQTPRYLVIGTGKKITLECSQTMGHDKMYWYQQDPGMELHLIHYSYGVNSTEKGDLSSESTVSRIRTEHFPLTLESARPSHTSQYLCASQGIGGNQPQHFGDGTRLSIL.

This chain connects TRBV28 to TRBJ2-7, with D hard to call. V lost 5 bases and J 3 bases, leaving 17 bases between the germline ends. The length of the CDR3 is 15 residues. The V gene's germline CDR1 is MDHEN and CDR2 SYDVKM. In nucleotides, the CDR3 is TGTGCCAGCAGTCCTCCAGACTCCGGTGGCTACGAGCAGTACTTC. As protein: CASSPPDSGGYEQYF.

The CDR3 nucleotides read TGTGCCACCAGCAGAGCCGGGACTAGCGTGAGATACAATGAGCAGTTCTTC. This gives the protein CATSRAGTSVRYNEQFF. The chain combines TRBV15 with TRBJ2-1, with 10 bases matching TRBD2. Germline trimming cut 1 base from V and 4 bases from J; bases unmatched to any gene: 7. CDR1 is LNHNV, CDR2 YYDKDF, per germline (reference sequence). The CDR3 is 17 amino acids.

This chain connects TRBV27 to TRBJ2-2; TRBD2 agrees at 10 bases. Germline V gene sequence: CDR1 MNHEY, CDR2 SMNVEV (reference sequence). The CDR3 sequence is 15 residues long. Trimming at V came to 6 bases and at J to 5 bases, leaving 6 bases not matched to a gene. CDR3 region: CASSLAGGRTGELFF. CDR3 bases: TGTGCCAGCAGCTTAGCGGGGGGCCGGACCGGGGAGCTGTTTTTT.

This sequence joins TRBV30 and TRBJ1-1; weak D call: TRBD1 (5 bases). This CDR3 spans 11 amino acids. Germline assignment: CDR1 GTSNPN and CDR2 SVGIG (reference sequence). V lost 4 bases and J lost 5, with 8 bases in between. The CDR3 DNA reads as TGTGCCTGGACTAGGGGAACTGAAGCTTTCTTT. Its translation is CAWTRGTEAFF.

DNA for the CDR3: TGTGCCAGCAGCTTCGGGACAGGGGGCTACGAGCAGTACTTC. Its protein is CASSFGTGGYEQYF. The chain carries TRBV5-4 and TRBJ2-7; 11 nucleotides match TRBD1. The CDR3 length is 14 residues. The germline V gene encodes CDR1 SGHNT and CDR2 YYREEE (reference sequence). Trimming at V came to 2 bases and at J to 3 bases, leaving 1 base not matched to a gene.

This clone was counted between two and nine times. V gene TRBV18 combines with J gene TRBJ2-1; D call uncertain. Per the germline V gene, CDR1 is KGHSH and CDR2 is LQKENI. V dropped 2 bases and J dropped 6 bases, with 11 bases sitting between them. This CDR3 is 14 amino acids long. DNA of the CDR3: TGTGCCAGCTCACCAGGGATCCACGGCAATGAGCAGTTCTTC. Translating gives CASSPGIHGNEQFF. The full variable domain, in which reference TRBV18 and TRBJ2-1 provide the parts outside the CDR3, is NAGVMQNPRHLVRRRGQEARLRCSPMKGHSHVYWYRQLPEEGLKFMVYLQKENIIDESGMPKERFSAEFPKEGPSILRIQQVVRGDSAAYFCASSPGIHGNEQFFGPGTRLTVL.

V usage is TRBV5-1 and J usage is TRBJ1-1; D is undetermined. Germline values: CDR1 SGHRS, CDR2 YFSETQ. Trimming shortened V by 1 base and J by 3 bases, and 7 bases separated the two germline ends. The CDR3 sequence is 13 residues long. The CDR3 here is CASSLITDTEAFF. The CDR3 nucleotides are TGCGCCAGCAGCTTGATTACGGACACTGAAGCTTTCTTT.

The CDR3 bases are TGTGCCTGGAGTTTGACAGTAGGCGCCTCGCGGGCTATAACAGATACGCAGTATTTT. Translation gives CAWSLTVGASRAITDTQYF. This rearrangement joins TRBV30 to TRBJ2-3, with D perhaps given as TRBD1 or TRBD2 (5 bases each). The CDR3 consists of 19 residues. V was shortened by 2 bases and J by 3 bases, with 27 bases between the two germline ends. The germline V gene has CDR1 GTSNPN and CDR2 SVGIG (reference sequence).

The chain combines TRBV27 with TRBJ1-2; TRBD1 agrees at 7 bases. CDR1 and CDR2 from the germline V gene are MNHEY and SMNVEV (reference sequence). V trimming: 5 bases; J trimming: 13 bases; junction bases outside the gene matches: 10. This CDR3 is 12 amino acids long. This CDR3 reads CASSARQGKSTF. As DNA, the CDR3 is TGTGCCAGCAGTGCGAGACAGGGCAAGAGCACCTTC.

This rearrangement joins TRBV11-3 to TRBJ2-5; 10 bases match TRBD2. The CDR3 runs to 15 residues. V lost 5 bases and J lost 2; bases outside the gene matches: 5. The germline gives CDR1 SGHNT, CDR2 YENEEA. CDR3 region: CASSLGTSAQETQYF. CDR3 sequence (DNA): TGTGCCAGCAGCCTAGGGACTAGCGCTCAAGAGACCCAGTACTTC.

J is TRBJ2-1 and V is TRBV13, with 8 nucleotides matching TRBD2. With V trimmed by 4 bases and J by 9 bases, 11 bases remained unmatched. Germline V lookup: CDR1 PRHDT, CDR2 FYEKMQ (reference sequence). The CDR3 length is 15 residues. In nucleotides, the CDR3 is TGTGCCAGCAGCTCGACTAGCGCCTGGGCGGGTGAGCAGTTCTTC. Translating gives CASSSTSAWAGEQFF.

A remark on this clone: This sample also contains other DNA sequences that code for the same CDR3. The chain carries TRBV28 and TRBJ1-5; D unresolved. Germline CDR1 MDHEN, CDR2 SYDVKM. Trimming left V 6 bases short and J 4 bases short, with 4 bases between. This CDR3 region has 11 residues. The CDR3 is CASRRNQPQHF. As DNA, the CDR3 is TGTGCCAGCAGAAGAAATCAGCCCCAGCATTTT.

The rearrangement links TRBV19 to TRBJ1-2; D remains unclear. This CDR3 contains 13 residues. Between the trimmed V and J ends, which lost 7 bases and 7 bases, there was a span of 16 bases. Germline loops: CDR1 LNHDA, CDR2 SQIVND (reference sequence). In DNA, the CDR3 is TGTGCCAGTACCGGCTTTGCATCGGGTGGCTACACCTTC. Its protein product is CASTGFASGGYTF. The variable domain in full, completed from reference TRBV19 and TRBJ1-2, reads DGGITQSPKYLFRKEGQNVTLSCEQNLNHDAMYWYRQDPGQGLRLIYYSQIVNDFQKGDIAEGYSVSREKKESFPLTVTSAQKNPTAFYLCASTGFASGGYTFGSGTRLTVV.